One and the same sample provided the 24 T cell receptor beta chains below, sequenced in a study of control samples from healthy donors and cancer patients. Measured with immunoSEQ multiplex PCR; TCRdb has only the in-frame clones, and not every one. The sample yields around 140,000 clones, approximately 93% seen once. The specimen was blood. The receptors originated from a young man in good health.

This sequence joins TRBV4-2 and TRBJ2-1; D not resolved. The V gene lost 4 bases and the J gene lost 8 bases, with 12 bases spanning the gap. The CDR3 is 13 residues long. Germline lookup yields CDR1 LGHNA and CDR2 YNFKEQ. The CDR3 protein is CASSRAQEDEQFF. As DNA, the CDR3 is TGTGCCAGCAGCCGCGCCCAGGAAGATGAGCAGTTCTTC.

V usage is TRBV25-1 and J usage is TRBJ1-2; TRBD1 matches at 9 bases. The CDR3 has 13 residues. V lost 5 bases to trimming and J lost 7 bases; unmatched junction nucleotides: 5. From germline, CDR1 is MGHDK and CDR2 SYGVNS. CDR3 sequence: CASSTGGASGYTF. CDR3 DNA: TGTGCCAGCAGTACAGGGGGCGCGTCTGGCTACACCTTC.

V is TRBV19 and J is TRBJ2-3; tentatively, D is TRBD1 (6 bases). CDR3 size: 14 residues. Trimming stripped 10 bases from V and 1 base from J, with 15 bases between. The germline V gene has CDR1 LNHDA and CDR2 SQIVND (reference sequence). The CDR3 bases are TGTGCCACTAAAACAGGGACGGGCACAGATACGCAGTATTTT. It yields the protein CATKTGTGTDTQYF.

V usage is TRBV12-3 or TRBV12-4 and J usage is TRBJ2-1; D unclear. The CDR3 contains 13 residues. V gave up 3 bases and J gave up 10 bases, with 13 bases separating them. In DNA, the CDR3 is TGTGCCAGCAGTTTCAACTTGGACGGGGAGCAGTTCTTC. Encoded protein: CASSFNLDGEQFF.

This rearrangement joins TRBV7-8 to TRBJ1-4; D might be TRBD1 (6 bases). CDR1 and CDR2 (germline): SGHVS, FQNEAQ. V dropped 5 bases and J dropped 6 bases, with 19 bases sitting between them. The CDR3 extends over 16 amino acids. The CDR3 loop is CASSTFLGAHHEKLFF. The CDR3 DNA is TGTGCCAGCAGCACCTTCTTGGGGGCGCATCATGAAAAACTGTTTTTT.

The chain employs TRBV27 and TRBJ2-1, with 10 positions matching TRBD1. The CDR3 spans 15 residues. Germline V gives CDR1 MNHEY, CDR2 SMNVEV (reference sequence). With 5 bases clipped from V and 6 bases from J, the junction kept 7 bases outside the gene matches. The CDR3 loop is CASSPRQGATNEQFF. The CDR3 nucleotides are TGTGCCAGCAGTCCACGACAGGGGGCGACCAATGAGCAGTTCTTC.

This sequence joins TRBV19 and TRBJ1-5; D unresolved. With 3 bases removed from V and 3 bases from J, the gap between germline ends came to 12 bases. CDR3 size: 15 residues. Germline V lookup: CDR1 LNHDA, CDR2 SQIVND (reference sequence). CDR3 sequence: CASSIRRLTNQPQHF. In DNA, the CDR3 is TGTGCCAGTAGTATTCGCAGGCTTACCAATCAGCCCCAGCATTTT. The whole variable domain, remainder taken from reference TRBV19 and TRBJ1-5, is DGGITQSPKYLFRKEGQNVTLSCEQNLNHDAMYWYRQDPGQGLRLIYYSQIVNDFQKGDIAEGYSVSREKKESFPLTVTSAQKNPTAFYLCASSIRRLTNQPQHFGDGTRLSIL.

The V call is TRBV5-1, the J call TRBJ1-2; TRBD1 matches 7 bases. V lost 4 bases to trimming and J lost 4 bases; unmatched junction nucleotides: 7. In germline, CDR1 is SGHRS, CDR2 YFSETQ. This CDR3 spans 14 amino acids. This chain's CDR3 is CASSPVDRTYGYTF. In nucleotides, the CDR3 is TGCGCCAGCAGCCCGGTGGACAGGACCTATGGCTACACCTTC. Combining the CDR3 with reference TRBV5-1 and TRBJ1-2 gives the whole variable domain KAGVTQTPRYLIKTRGQQVTLSCSPISGHRSVSWYQQTPGQGLQFLFEYFSETQRNKGNFPGRFSGRQFSNSRSEMNVSTLELGDSALYLCASSPVDRTYGYTFGSGTRLTVV.

The rearrangement uses TRBV27 and TRBJ2-1; D gene unclear. This CDR3 comprises 14 residues. Germline V gene data show CDR1 as MNHEY and CDR2 as SMNVEV (reference sequence). V lost 3 bases to trimming and J lost 4 bases, with 10 bases between them. The CDR3 sequence is CASSFGSDYNEQFF. The CDR3 DNA reads TGTGCCAGCAGTTTTGGGTCAGATTACAATGAGCAGTTCTTC.

With regard to this clone: A read error may produce the germline difference seen at one junction end. The V gene is TRBV7-7, the J gene TRBJ2-7; TRBD2 is a possible D gene (6 bases). The germline gives CDR1 SSHAT, CDR2 FNYEAQ (reference sequence). CDR3 length: 16 residues. DNA of the CDR3: TGTGCTAGCAGCTTAGCTGGGTCGGAGGGGACCTACGAGCAGTACTTC. This gives the protein CASSLAGSEGTYEQYF. The whole variable domain, remainder taken from reference TRBV7-7 and TRBJ2-7, is GAGVSQSPRYKVTKRGQDVTLRCDPISSHATLYWYQQALGQGPEFLTYFNYEAQPDKSGLPSDRFSAERPEGSISTLTIQRTEQRDSAMYRCASSLAGSEGTYEQYFGPGTRLTVT.

The V gene is TRBV12-5, the J gene TRBJ2-1, with 9 bases lining up with TRBD1. This CDR3 spans 18 amino acids. The V segment lost 2 bases and the J segment 6 bases; nucleotides outside the gene matches: 14. Germline V gene data show CDR1 as LGHNT and CDR2 as FRNRAP. The CDR3 is CASGLIPDGTGFSNEQFF. The CDR3 DNA is TGTGCTAGTGGTTTGATCCCGGACGGGACAGGGTTTTCCAATGAGCAGTTCTTC.

The rearrangement uses TRBV3-1 (or the pseudogene TRBV3-2) and TRBJ2-2, with D perhaps TRBD1 (6 bases). The length of the CDR3 is 17 residues. The germline V and J ends were trimmed by 3 bases and 6 bases, with 20 bases remaining between them. Germline V CDR1 and CDR2: LGHDT, YNNKEL (reference sequence). The CDR3 bases are TGTGCCAGCAGCCATATAAGACAGGCCAGCCGCGCCGGGGAGCTGTTTTTT. As protein: CASSHIRQASRAGELFF.

CDR3 DNA: TGTGCCTGGAGCTCTTCTACAATGCCCCAGCATTTT. This translates into CAWSSSTMPQHF. The chain recombines TRBV30 with TRBJ1-5; D gene ambiguous. The ends were cut back, 3 bases at V and 9 bases at J, with 12 bases in the middle. This CDR3 comprises 12 residues. Germline V CDR1 and CDR2: GTSNPN, SVGIG (reference sequence).

The chain has TRBV7-8 and TRBJ2-6; D gene uncertain. Deletions cut 8 bases from V and 0 bases from J, with 5 bases between. The germline gives CDR1 SGHVS, CDR2 FQNEAQ. The CDR3 covers 13 residues. In DNA form, the CDR3 reads TGTGCCAGCCGTCCCTCTGGGGCCAACGTCCTGACTTTC. It yields the protein CASRPSGANVLTF.

The V call is TRBV30, the J call TRBJ2-1, with no clear D. The CDR3 runs 14 residues. Between the trimmed V and J ends, which lost 3 bases and 0 bases, there was a span of 9 bases. Germline loops: CDR1 GTSNPN, CDR2 SVGIG (reference sequence). The CDR3 is CAWRGGVSYNEQFF. The CDR3, as DNA: TGTGCCTGGAGAGGTGGTGTCTCCTACAATGAGCAGTTCTTC. Filled out from reference TRBV30 and TRBJ2-1, the complete variable domain reads SQTIHQWPATLVQPVGSPLSLECTVEGTSNPNLYWYRQAAGRGLQLLFYSVGIGQISSEVPQNLSASRPQDRQFILSSKKLLLSDSGFYLCAWRGGVSYNEQFFGPGTRLTVL.

CDR3 amino acids: CAWSVFGGGVEETQYF. The CDR3 region has the DNA TGTGCCTGGAGTGTATTTGGAGGAGGGGTGGAAGAGACCCAGTACTTC. This rearrangement joins TRBV30 to TRBJ2-5, with D possibly TRBD2 on 6 matching bases. Trimming pared 0 bases from V and 3 bases from J, leaving 17 bases between. This CDR3 is built from 16 residues. Germline V gene sequence: CDR1 GTSNPN, CDR2 SVGIG (reference sequence).

The chain uses TRBV7-6 and TRBJ1-3, with 8 nucleotides matching TRBD1. The CDR3 covers 14 residues. The germline V gene has CDR1 SGHVS and CDR2 FNYEAQ. V dropped 3 bases and J dropped 8; count of bases not matched to a gene: 6. The CDR3 nucleotides are TGTGCCAGCAGCTTCCCAGGGGGCGCGGACACCATATATTTT. Protein product: CASSFPGGADTIYF.

The chain links TRBV19 to TRBJ1-1, with D perhaps matching TRBD1 (6 bases). V dropped 7 bases and J dropped 3 bases, with 15 bases sitting between them. Germline V gene lookup returns CDR1 LNHDA and CDR2 SQIVND (reference sequence). The CDR3 loop spans 14 amino acids. This CDR3 reads CASIRGYRYTEAFF. The CDR3 coding sequence is TGTGCCAGTATTAGGGGGTACAGATACACTGAAGCTTTCTTT.

CDR3 residues: CASSRDMFANTGELFF. The CDR3 DNA is TGTGCCAGCAGCAGGGACATGTTCGCGAACACCGGGGAGCTGTTTTTT. This chain connects TRBV7-2 to TRBJ2-2; TRBD1 might be the D (6 bases). The CDR3 runs 16 residues. The V end was cut by 5 bases, the J end by 0 bases, with 13 bases between. Germline CDR1 reads SGHTA; CDR2 reads FQGNSA. The full variable domain, completed using reference TRBV7-2 and TRBJ2-2, is GAGVSQSPSNKVTEKGKDVELRCDPISGHTALYWYRQSLGQGLEFLIYFQGNSAPDKSGLPSDRFSAERTGGSVSTLTIQRTQQEDSAVYLCASSRDMFANTGELFFGEGSRLTVL.

This chain links TRBV27 with TRBJ1-5; perhaps TRBD1 as D (6 bases). CDR1 and CDR2 from the germline V gene are MNHEY and SMNVEV (reference sequence). Trimming pared 0 bases from V and 1 base from J, leaving 10 bases between. This CDR3 comprises 16 residues. The CDR3 protein is CASSLSGGWSNQPQHF. The CDR3 coding sequence is TGTGCCAGCAGTTTATCCGGGGGCTGGAGCAATCAGCCCCAGCATTTT.

Concerning this clone itself: Other DNA sequences in the same sample also yield this CDR3. This chain joins TRBV6-2 or TRBV6-3 and TRBJ2-7, with no clear D. CDR1 is MNHEY and CDR2 is SVGEGT in the germline V gene. V shed 6 bases and J shed 0 bases, with 3 bases lying between them. CDR3 length: 11 residues. CDR3 in DNA: TGTGCCAGCAGCGCCTCCTACGAGCAGTACTTC. It is translated as CASSASYEQYF.

This chain connects TRBV5-1 to TRBJ1-2, with TRBD1 identical over 7 bases. Germline CDR1 is SGHRS and CDR2 is YFSETQ. This CDR3 has 18 amino acids. Germline trimming cut 0 bases from V and 4 bases from J; bases unmatched to any gene: 15. The CDR3 region is CASSLAGEGTAITYGYTF. The DNA for the CDR3 is TGCGCCAGCAGCTTGGCCGGTGAGGGGACAGCGATTACCTATGGCTACACCTTC.

The V gene is TRBV9, the J gene TRBJ2-6; 7 bases are a match to TRBD1. The CDR3 contains 16 residues. The ends lost 3 bases at V and 1 base at J; junction bases unmatched: 4. Germline V gene data show CDR1 as SGDLS and CDR2 as YYNGEE. Here the CDR3 reads CASSAPQGSGANVLTF. In nucleotides, the CDR3 is TGTGCCAGCAGCGCCCCACAGGGGTCTGGGGCCAACGTCCTGACTTTC.

The V gene is TRBV28, the J gene TRBJ1-4; the D is unclear. V lost 6 bases and J 6 bases, leaving 20 bases between the germline ends. Germline CDR1 is MDHEN and CDR2 is SYDVKM. CDR3 size: 16 residues. CDR3 residues: CASSRVWAKRDEKLFF. The CDR3 DNA reads TGTGCCAGCAGCCGCGTCTGGGCCAAGAGGGATGAAAAACTGTTTTTT. The whole variable domain, remainder taken from reference TRBV28 and TRBJ1-4, is DVKVTQSSRYLVKRTGEKVFLECVQDMDHENMFWYRQDPGLGLRLIYFSYDVKMKEKGDIPEGYSVSREKKERFSLILESASTNQTSMYLCASSRVWAKRDEKLFFGSGTQLSVL.